What follows describes a single T cell receptor (beta chain). The CDR3 runs 15 residues. From germline, CDR1 is SNHLY and CDR2 FYNNEI. V was trimmed by 0 bases and J by 4 bases, leaving 9 bases between them. The record originates from a study of blood T cell repertoires in COVID-19. Study in general: Samples taken during acute and convalescent COVID-19 were collected in the United States, Italy and Spain.

Original processing methods: Amplified reference gene primers provided the basis for estimating nucleated cell counts. The data were produced by immunoSEQ multiplex PCR, yet TCRdb's version contains in-frame clones alone and is incomplete. V and J calls and clone size follow that table, whereas D and trimming were derived from the DNA. In the table there are around 200,000 clones, around 90% of which are singletons. This receptor was identified in a man in his forties with acute or convalescent COVID-19. The rearrangement links TRBV2 to TRBJ1-4; D call uncertain. The specimen was peripheral blood. The CDR3 spells CASSEAGDLNEKLFF. The CDR3 region has the DNA TGTGCCAGCAGTGAAGCTGGAGATCTTAATGAAAAACTGTTTTTT.